Here is one T cell receptor (beta chain) with its context. Its antigen remains unknown. Looked up from germline, CDR1 is DFQATT and CDR2 is SNEGSKA (reference sequence). This CDR3 comprises 20 residues. The J segment lost 0 bases and the V segment lost 3 bases, leaving 14 bases of the junction unmatched. The entry originates in a study of T-cell memory formation after mild COVID-19. Study-level background: Most TCR clusters belonged to a single donor.

The study's findings and limits: Shrinking CD4+ clones resided mostly in CM and EM, and CD8+ ones in EMRA. Pre-infection memory carried some responding clones, suggesting that cross-reactive memory joined. CD4/CD8 balance characterized clones contracting day 15 to 85, and CD4+ skew characterized later expanders.

TCRdb re-analysed the 5' RACE reads in MiXCR, keeping a single row per CDR3 protein. The sample contains approximately 490,000 distinct CDR3 sequences, just over 20% of which appear only once. This clonotype was obtained from an adult woman who had mild COVID-19 (a few samples of this study predate the infection). Cell type and time point are not known. The chain recombines TRBV20-1 with TRBJ2-1, with TRBD2 matching 13 bases. Sequences were obtained from PBMCs or a T cell subset sorted from them (not recorded which). The CDR3: CSARGELAGGPPNSYNEQFF. As DNA, the CDR3 is TGCAGTGCTAGGGGGGAACTAGCGGGGGGGCCCCCCAACTCCTACAATGAGCAGTTCTTC.